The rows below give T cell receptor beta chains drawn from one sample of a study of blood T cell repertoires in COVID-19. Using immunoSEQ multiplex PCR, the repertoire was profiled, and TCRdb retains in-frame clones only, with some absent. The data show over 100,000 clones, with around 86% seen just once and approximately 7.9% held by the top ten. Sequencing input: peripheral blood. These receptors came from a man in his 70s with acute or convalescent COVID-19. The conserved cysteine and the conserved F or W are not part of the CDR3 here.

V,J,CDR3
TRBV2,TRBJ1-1,ATRTGGSNTEAF
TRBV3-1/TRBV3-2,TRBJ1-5,ASSQEGTGQPQH
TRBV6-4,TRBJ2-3,ASSVLAGATTQY
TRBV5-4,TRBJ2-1,ASSLATREEQF
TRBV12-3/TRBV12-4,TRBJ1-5,ASSLDPREPQH
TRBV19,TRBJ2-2,ASRVVGTGGTGELF
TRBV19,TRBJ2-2,ASSIAGPRAGELF
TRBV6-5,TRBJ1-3,ASTPGDRGNTIY
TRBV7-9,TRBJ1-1,ASSRDAGGGTEAF
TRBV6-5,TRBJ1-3,ASSPPLDTIY
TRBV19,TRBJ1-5,ASSMLTDQNQPQH
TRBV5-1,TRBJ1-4,ASSQGNLGEKLF
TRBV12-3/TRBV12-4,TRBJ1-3,ANSLSGNTIY
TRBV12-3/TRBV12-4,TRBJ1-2,ASSWETGLGYT
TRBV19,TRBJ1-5,ASSSPGQGYNQPQH
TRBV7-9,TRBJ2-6,ASSISSGANVLT
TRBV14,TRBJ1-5,ASSQDSVQPQH
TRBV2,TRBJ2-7,ASSEEPREQY
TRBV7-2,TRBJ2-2,ASSLGLAGITGELF
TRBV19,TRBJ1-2,ASSIDHLAGQSGMGYT
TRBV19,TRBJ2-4,ASSIKREGTKNIQY
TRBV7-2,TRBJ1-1,ASSARGPTGTEAF
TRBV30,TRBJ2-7,AWSRGQITYEQY
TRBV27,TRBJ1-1,ASSLYPRTGGRSTEAF
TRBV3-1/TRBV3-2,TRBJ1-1,ASSRRGAFGTEAF
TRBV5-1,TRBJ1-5,ASSFTGAEQPQH
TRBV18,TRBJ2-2,ASSPGLLNTGELF
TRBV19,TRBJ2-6,ASIRSPGANVLT
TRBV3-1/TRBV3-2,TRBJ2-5,ASSTQPKTSRETQY
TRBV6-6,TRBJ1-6,ASNPRGPRSPLH
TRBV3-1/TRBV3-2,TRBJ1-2,ASSLDRGQGGGYT
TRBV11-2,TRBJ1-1,ASTDFRGRKGTEAF
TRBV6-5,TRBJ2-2,ASKSGANTGELF
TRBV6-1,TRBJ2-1,ASSRPYNEQF
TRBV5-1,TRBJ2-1,ASSLKNRLAVFDEQF
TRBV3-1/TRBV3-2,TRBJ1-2,ASSQGTGAYGYT
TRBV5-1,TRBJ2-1,ASYVTSGVYNEQF
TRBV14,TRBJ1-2,ASSQDRAGLSQKF
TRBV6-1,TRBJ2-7,ASSEVSEQY
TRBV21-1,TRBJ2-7,ASSKAGDRGEVYEQY
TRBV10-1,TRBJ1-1,ASSDLRGSYTEAF
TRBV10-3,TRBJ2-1,AISADRSYNEQF
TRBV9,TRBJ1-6,ASSARTGWNSPLH
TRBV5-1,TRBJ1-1,ASSLQGTMNTEAF
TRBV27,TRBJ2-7,ASSPGVWNEQY
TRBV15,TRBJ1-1,ATSTLRESEAF
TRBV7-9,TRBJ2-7,ASSPGDFYEQY
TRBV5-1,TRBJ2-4,ASSLGDSGTKNIQY
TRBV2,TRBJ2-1,ASSWGTGLLEQF
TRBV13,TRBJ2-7,ASSTQWGSEQY
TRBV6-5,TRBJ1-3,ASKTDSGNTIY
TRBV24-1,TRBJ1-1,ATQGGMNTEAF
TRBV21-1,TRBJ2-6,ASSKEDLGLGTGANVLT